The present TCR beta chain was sequenced within a study of blood T cell repertoires in COVID-19. As for the study in general: The study drew acute and convalescent COVID-19 samples from the United States, Italy and Spain. PBMCs, B-cell-depleted T cells, or T cells were the source of the cDNA or gDNA that made up the material.

This table comes from immunoSEQ multiplex PCR, and its TCRdb copy is limited to in-frame clones, with some not included. The table shows under 300,000 clones, with approximately 85% occurring only once. This clone was detected a few times. The sequenced material came from peripheral blood. The sequence derives from a man older than 75 with acute or convalescent COVID-19.

For the CDR3, the DNA is TGTGCCAGCAGTGTCCGGGACAGGGGGCTGGATGAGCAGTTCTTC. This encodes CASSVRDRGLDEQFF. V and J are TRBV2 and TRBJ2-1; the match to TRBD1 covers 12 bases. J gave up 8 bases and V 4 bases, and 6 bases lay outside the gene matches. Per germline, CDR1 SNHLY and CDR2 FYNNEI. The CDR3 is 15 amino acids.